The source of this TCR beta chain is a study of blood T cell repertoires in COVID-19. Whole-study context: The samples span acute and convalescent COVID-19 from the United States, Italy and Spain.

One Seattle source followed patients from active infection through their disease course. In the authors' methods: Reference gene primer amplification yielded estimated nucleated cell counts. Profiled with immunoSEQ multiplex PCR; TCRdb holds only in-frame clones, not every one. V and J calls and clone size come straight from that table; D and trimming were deduced from the DNA. The table shows 40,000 to 60,000 clones, with 65% to 90% occurring only once. Trimming removed 8 bases from V and 2 bases from J; junction bases left unmatched: 15. CDR1 is MDHEN, CDR2 SYDVKM, per germline. This CDR3 contains 17 residues.

J is TRBJ2-3 and V is TRBV28, with 8 bases matching TRBD2. The origin of this receptor is a woman older than 75 with COVID-19, enrolled during active disease. Sequencing was carried out using peripheral blood. The CDR3: CASPPAPGGGDTDTQYF. The CDR3 DNA follows: TGTGCCAGCCCACCAGCCCCGGGAGGGGGGGACACAGATACGCAGTATTTT. Looking up the rest from reference TRBV28 and TRBJ2-3 gives the full variable domain: DVKVTQSSRYLVKRTGEKVFLECVQDMDHENMFWYRQDPGLGLRLIYFSYDVKMKEKGDIPEGYSVSREKKERFSLILESASTNQTSMYLCASPPAPGGGDTDTQYFGPGTRLTVL.